This is a list of T cell receptor beta chains from one sample in a study of stem cell transplantation in POMP-related autoinflammatory disease. Repertoires were generated with immunoSEQ multiplex PCR, while TCRdb's copy carries only in-frame clones and drops some. The data hold more than 8,500 clones, with roughly 83% observed a single time. This specimen was CD4+ T cells from PBMCs, taken after stem cell transplantation. The receptors come from a human patient with POMP-related autoinflammation and immune dysregulation (PRAID). Some T cells may trace back to the graft donor. Each CDR3 is given with its conserved first and last residue. A D gene is named only where the DNA matches it firmly. Not every row has a clone size; where given, it reads once, few, many or a size class.

V gene	J gene	D gene	clone size	CDR3 protein	CDR3 DNA
TRBV3-1/TRBV3-2	TRBJ1-1	.	.	CASSFKGKGTEAFF	TGTGCCAGCTCGTTTAAAGGGAAGGGCACTGAAGCTTTCTTT
TRBV6-6	TRBJ1-5	.	.	CASSYRGHDQPQHF	TGTGCCAGCAGTTACCGGGGGCACGATCAGCCCCAGCATTTT
TRBV6-2/TRBV6-3	TRBJ2-1	TRBD2	.	CASSQPPGLASPRRGEGEQFF	TGTGCCAGCAGCCAGCCCCCGGGACTAGCGAGCCCGAGGAGGGGTGAAGGGGAGCAGTTCTTC
TRBV4-2	TRBJ1-1	.	.	CASSPSKGRFVTEAFF	TGTGCCAGCAGCCCAAGTAAGGGTAGATTTGTCACTGAAGCTTTCTTT
TRBV11-2	TRBJ2-1	.	.	CASSRPAGANYNEQFF	TGTGCCAGCAGCAGGCCAGCGGGTGCTAACTACAATGAGCAGTTCTTC
TRBV7-9	TRBJ1-5	TRBD1	few	CASSLTGVSQPQHF	TGTGCCAGCAGCTTAACAGGGGTTAGCCAGCCCCAGCATTTT
TRBV3-1/TRBV3-2	TRBJ2-7	.	.	CASSNSYEQYF	TGTGCCAGCAGCAACTCCTACGAGCAGTACTTC
TRBV3-1/TRBV3-2	TRBJ2-4	TRBD1	.	CASSPDRDIQYF	TGTGCCAGCAGCCCCGACAGGGACATTCAGTACTTC
TRBV11-3	TRBJ2-1	.	.	CASSLGGRHEQFF	TGTGCCAGCAGCCTAGGGGGGCGTCATGAGCAGTTCTTC
TRBV11-2	TRBJ1-1	.	.	CASSFGVWGATNTEAFF	TGTGCCAGCAGCTTTGGAGTTTGGGGGGCGACGAACACTGAAGCTTTCTTT
TRBV30	TRBJ1-3	.	.	CAWKGAGNTIYF	TGTGCCTGGAAGGGTGCTGGAAACACCATATATTTT
TRBV7-8	TRBJ1-2	.	few	CASSSTGYGYTF	TGTGCCAGCAGTAGTACAGGGTATGGCTACACCTTC
TRBV5-6	TRBJ2-1	TRBD2	few	CASSLAGGPARNEQFF	TGTGCCAGCAGCTTGGCGGGGGGGCCGGCCCGCAATGAGCAGTTCTTC
TRBV5-1	TRBJ2-3	.	once	CASSLGPTDTQYF	TGCGCCAGCAGCTTGGGCCCCACAGATACGCAGTATTTT
TRBV18	TRBJ2-1	TRBD2	.	CASSTKSIAGRFF	TGTGCCAGCTCAACAAAGTCTATAGCGGGAAGGTTCTTC
TRBV30	TRBJ2-7	.	.	CAWSGLVGHPSREQYF	TGTGCCTGGAGCGGCCTGGTGGGACATCCATCCCGCGAGCAGTACTTC
TRBV5-1	TRBJ1-5	TRBD1	once	CASSPGQAGGPQHF	TGCGCCAGCAGCCCGGGACAGGCCGGGGGGCCCCAGCATTTT
TRBV6-2/TRBV6-3	TRBJ2-4	.	.	CASSYIGSGAKNIQYF	TGTGCCAGCAGTTACATAGGTAGTGGGGCCAAAAACATTCAGTACTTC
TRBV27	TRBJ2-7	.	.	CASSRYPGPSYEQYF	TGTGCCAGCAGTCGGTATCCGGGTCCCTCCTACGAGCAGTACTTC
TRBV6-5	TRBJ2-5	.	.	CASSRTGETQYF	TGTGCCAGCAGCCGTACTGGTGAGACCCAGTACTTC
TRBV6-5	TRBJ1-5	.	once	CASSPRQPSNQPQHF	TGTGCCAGCAGCCCCCGACAACCCAGCAATCAGCCCCAGCATTTT
TRBV7-9	TRBJ1-4	.	.	CASSPRTGPLEKLFF	TGTGCCAGCAGCCCACGGACTGGGCCTTTAGAAAAACTGTTTTTT
TRBV7-8	TRBJ2-1	TRBD2	once	CASSLYLAGYNEQFF	TGTGCCAGCAGCTTATATCTAGCGGGTTACAATGAGCAGTTCTTC
TRBV10-1	TRBJ1-1	.	few	CASSESVNTEAFF	TGCGCCAGCAGTGAGTCAGTGAACACTGAAGCTTTCTTT
TRBV19	TRBJ1-5	.	once	CASSIGRSGGPQPQHF	TGTGCCAGTAGTATAGGACGGTCAGGTGGACCTCAGCCCCAGCATTTT
TRBV7-9	TRBJ2-7	TRBD1	.	CASSFPGGSYEQYF	TGTGCCAGCAGCTTTCCAGGGGGCTCCTACGAGCAGTACTTC
TRBV18	TRBJ1-4	.	.	CASSPGPGRTNEKLFF	TGTGCCAGCTCGCCAGGGCCGGGACGGACTAATGAAAAACTGTTTTTT
TRBV30	TRBJ1-1	.	few	CAWSGPGVRGVNTEAFF	TGTGCCTGGAGTGGCCCCGGTGTACGGGGAGTTAACACTGAAGCTTTCTTT
TRBV4-3	TRBJ1-5	.	.	CASSQDSNQPQHF	TGCGCCAGCAGCCAAGATTCTAATCAGCCCCAGCATTTT
TRBV27	TRBJ2-1	TRBD2	.	CASRLTSGGNEQFF	TGTGCCAGCAGGTTGACTAGCGGAGGGAATGAGCAGTTCTTC
TRBV9	TRBJ2-5	.	.	CASSPLGGTQETQYF	TGTGCCAGCAGCCCCCTTGGGGGAACCCAAGAGACCCAGTACTTC
TRBV5-8	TRBJ2-7	.	.	CASSSSGSYEQYF	TGTGCCAGCAGCTCATCAGGGTCCTACGAGCAGTACTTC
TRBV7-3	TRBJ2-2	TRBD2	.	CASRLAGGPYTGELFF	TGTGCCAGCCGACTAGCGGGAGGGCCGTACACCGGGGAGCTGTTTTTT
TRBV28	TRBJ1-4	TRBD1	few	CASSSGQVGEKLFF	TGTGCCAGCAGTTCTGGACAGGTAGGCGAAAAACTGTTTTTT
TRBV19	TRBJ2-2	TRBD2	.	CASSPQGLAGRHTGELFF	TGTGCCAGTAGTCCTCAAGGGCTAGCGGGAAGGCACACCGGGGAGCTGTTTTTT
TRBV5-6	TRBJ2-6	.	.	CASSPWFGASGANVLTF	TGTGCCAGCAGCCCCTGGTTCGGGGCCTCTGGGGCCAACGTCCTGACTTTC
TRBV18	TRBJ1-6	.	few	CASSPAGRTDSPLHF	TGTGCCAGCTCACCCGCCGGCAGGACGGACTCACCCCTCCACTTT
TRBV6-2/TRBV6-3	TRBJ2-7	TRBD1	once	CASSSPGQLSYEQYF	TGTGCCAGCAGTTCTCCGGGACAGTTATCCTACGAGCAGTACTTC
TRBV10-3	TRBJ2-7	.	.	CAITRDFSSYEQYF	TGTGCCATCACCCGGGACTTTTCCTCCTACGAGCAGTACTTC
TRBV10-3	TRBJ1-4	.	.	CAISAFSGWSNEKLFF	TGTGCCATCAGTGCGTTTTCAGGGTGGTCTAATGAAAAACTGTTTTTT
TRBV30	TRBJ2-2	TRBD2	.	CAWSLLGLANIGELFF	TGTGCCTGGAGTTTGCTAGGACTAGCGAACATCGGGGAGCTGTTTTTT
TRBV7-7	TRBJ2-1	TRBD2	.	CASSTNLAGADEQFF	TGTGCTAGCAGCACTAATTTAGCGGGAGCGGATGAGCAGTTCTTC
TRBV29-1	TRBJ2-5	TRBD2	few	CSVAGGGYQETQYF	TGCAGCGTTGCGGGAGGGGGGTACCAAGAGACCCAGTACTTC
TRBV7-6	TRBJ1-5	.	.	CASSLGPGRTPRQPQHF	TGTGCCAGCAGCTTAGGGCCGGGGAGGACCCCTCGGCAGCCCCAGCATTTT
TRBV7-6	TRBJ1-2	.	once	CASSLEGQGRGLGGYTF	TGTGCCAGCAGCTTAGAGGGCCAAGGCAGGGGCTTGGGTGGCTACACCTTC
TRBV7-3	TRBJ2-2	.	medium-sized	CASSSPEAGELFF	TGTGCCAGCAGTTCCCCGGAGGCCGGGGAGCTGTTTTTT
TRBV5-1	TRBJ2-3	.	.	CASSLGPTDTQYF	TGCGCCAGCAGCTTGGGGCCGACAGATACGCAGTATTTT
TRBV13	TRBJ2-5	.	.	CASKGRVQETQYF	TGTGCCAGCAAGGGCAGGGTGCAAGAGACCCAGTACTTC
TRBV19	TRBJ1-2	TRBD1	.	CASSPRDRVNGYTF	TGTGCCAGTAGCCCACGGGACAGGGTTAATGGCTACACCTTC